The present T cell receptor beta chain was sequenced within a study of blood T cell repertoires in COVID-19. Across the whole study: From the United States, Italy and Spain came samples of acute and convalescent COVID-19. PBMCs, B-cell-depleted T cells, or T cells provided the cDNA or gDNA that made up the material.

Sequencing used immunoSEQ multiplex PCR; TCRdb keeps in-frame clones, though not all of them. Among around 60,000 clones listed, around 89% were seen once. Followed longitudinally, the Seattle patients had been enrolled during active infection. Per the germline V gene, CDR1 is ENHRY and CDR2 is SYGVKD. This CDR3 is 14 amino acids long. The germline V and J ends were trimmed by 8 bases and 8 bases, with 19 bases remaining between them. This chain links TRBV10-3 with TRBJ2-1, with D perhaps matching TRBD2 (5 bases). The sequenced sample was peripheral blood. This TCR was sampled from a woman aged 60-75 years with COVID-19, enrolled during active disease. The CDR3 reads CAIRPRDYLDEQFF. CDR3 coding DNA: TGTGCCATCCGACCGAGGGATTACCTCGATGAGCAGTTCTTC.